The text below deals with one TCR beta chain. This clone's antigen is unknown. No base quality values were provided; no much bigger clone lies one nucleotide off. This sample is part of a study of T cell changes during pregnancy in multiple sclerosis (dated by TCRdb to the late 2010s). Some background on the complete study: The study looked at changes in the T cell repertoire across pregnancy in women with multiple sclerosis.

The library was made by the immunoSEQ multiplex PCR assay. The source is immuneACCESS, and TCRdb retained only in-frame sequences with V and J called. Part of the clones is not carried over; for the studies checked, unresolved V genes explain less than half of this, and the remainder is unexplained. This sample is represented by more than 9,500 clones; 75% to 90% of them were singletons. Around 10% of the sample lies in the top ten. The CDR1 and CDR2 encoded by the germline V gene (reference sequence) are SGHNT and YYREEE. The CDR3 runs 15 residues from the cysteine to the phenylalanine. Just CDR3 DNA is preserved here, 45 bases in frame from base 1. A distance of 11 bases separates the germline ends of V and J, which lose 1 base and 2 bases respectively.

The clonotype comes from a female donor in good health, enrolled as a control in a pregnancy study. The sample here was CD8+ T cells from peripheral blood mononuclear cells, taken after pregnancy. The rearranged chain carries TRBV5-4 and TRBJ2-3, with no reliable assignment of the D segment. The CDR3 loop reads CASSLSSRFTDTQYF. The nucleotide sequence reads TGTGCCAGCAGCTTGTCTTCGCGATTCACAGATACGCAGTATTTT.